Listed here are 25 T cell receptor beta chains from one sample, sequenced in a study of T-cell memory formation after mild COVID-19. Using its own MiXCR run on the 5' RACE reads, TCRdb lists one record per CDR3 protein. Of more than 150,000 distinct CDR3 sequences in the sample, around 10% were seen once. Material: PBMCs or a T cell subset sorted from them (not recorded which). The origin of the receptors is a man between 18 and 35 years old who had mild COVID-19 (a few samples of this study predate the infection). Cell type and time point are not known.

The chain recombines TRBV12-3 or TRBV12-4 with TRBJ1-5; 8 nucleotides align to TRBD1. J gave up 4 bases and V 5 bases, and 7 bases lay outside the gene matches. The CDR3 is 15 amino acids. In DNA, the CDR3 is TGTGCCAGCAGTGGACTCGGGACAGGAAATCAGCCCCAGCATTTT. Translating it yields CASSGLGTGNQPQHF.

This clonotype showed up many times. The chain employs TRBV7-2 and TRBJ2-5; D unresolved. The CDR3 extends over 14 amino acids. Germline assignment: CDR1 SGHTA and CDR2 FQGNSA. The germline V and J ends were trimmed by 5 bases and 1 base, with 11 bases remaining between them. The CDR3 spells CASSQRWSQETQYF. CDR3 nucleotides: TGTGCCAGCAGCCAGAGGTGGTCCCAAGAGACCCAGTACTTC.

The chain recombines TRBV28 with TRBJ2-7; 9 nucleotides agree with TRBD1. The CDR3 runs 13 residues. Per germline, CDR1 MDHEN and CDR2 SYDVKM. The V segment lost 7 bases and the J segment 3 bases; nucleotides outside the gene matches: 4. CDR3 DNA: TGTGCCAGCACGGGACAGGGCATCTACGAGCAGTACGTC. Translating gives CASTGQGIYEQYV.

The chain is built from TRBV7-3 and TRBJ2-3, with 8 bases fitting TRBD2. This CDR3 comprises 14 residues. Trimming at V came to 5 bases and at J to 4 bases, leaving 5 bases not matched to a gene. The germline V gene has CDR1 SGHTA and CDR2 FQGTGA. The CDR3 reads CASSPGTSSDTQYF. The CDR3 DNA reads as TGTGCCAGCAGCCCTGGGACTAGTTCAGATACGCAGTATTTT.

In this sample, this clonotype turned up many times. The chain has TRBV12-3 or TRBV12-4 and TRBJ2-1, with D maybe TRBD2 (6 bases). V was shortened by 2 bases and J by 1 base, with 12 bases between the two germline ends. This CDR3 is built from 16 residues. The CDR3 loop reads CASSLRGGVSYNEQFF. CDR3 nucleotide sequence: TGTGCCAGCAGTTTAAGGGGCGGGGTATCCTACAATGAGCAGTTCTTC.

This clonotype was found many times. The chain is built from TRBV4-1 and TRBJ1-1; D is uncertain. Trimming took 1 base from V and 1 from J, leaving 13 bases between them. Per the germline V gene, CDR1 is MGHRA and CDR2 is YSYEKL. This CDR3 comprises 16 residues. This chain's CDR3 is CASSQALLLGNTEAFF. CDR3 coding DNA: TGCGCCAGCAGCCAAGCGTTACTCCTCGGGAACACTGAAGCTTTCTTT.

Many counts were recorded for this clonotype. J is TRBJ1-2 and V is TRBV6-6; TRBD1 might be the D (6 bases). The CDR3 is 14 residues long. Germline CDR1 reads MNHNY; CDR2 reads SVGAGI (reference sequence). V lost 2 bases and J 3 bases, leaving 10 bases between the germline ends. The CDR3 region is CASSYQQGYYGYTF. The CDR3 bases are TGTGCCAGCAGTTACCAACAGGGATACTATGGCTACACCTTC.

The genes are TRBV7-8 and TRBJ1-2, with D unresolved. The CDR3 is made up of 12 amino acids. Trimming shortened V by 1 base and J by 4 bases, and 4 bases separated the two germline ends. Germline V CDR1 and CDR2: SGHVS, FQNEAQ. The CDR3 sequence: CASSLDSYGYTF. CDR3 DNA: TGTGCCAGCAGCTTAGATTCCTATGGCTACACCTTC.

This clonotype has only a few counts. CDR3 coding DNA: TGTGCCAGCAAAAACGGACGGCACTACGAGCAGTACTTC. This gives the protein CASKNGRHYEQYF. V is TRBV12-3 or TRBV12-4 and J is TRBJ2-7, with D uncertain. Between the trimmed V and J ends, which lost 7 bases and 3 bases, there was a span of 13 bases. The CDR3 covers 13 residues.

This clonotype has only one observation. The J gene is TRBJ1-6, the V gene TRBV7-9; 7 nucleotides agree with TRBD1. The junction had 7 bases not matched to a gene; V was cut back by 5 bases and J by 9 bases. CDR1 SEHNR and CDR2 FQNEAQ come from the germline V gene (reference sequence). This CDR3 is 14 amino acids long. The CDR3 DNA sequence: TGTGCCAGCAGCGCGGGGACAGATAGTTCACCCCTCCACTTT. Translation: CASSAGTDSSPLHF.

The chain employs TRBV4-1 and TRBJ2-3, with 7 nucleotides matching TRBD2. V lost 2 bases to trimming and J lost 5 bases; unmatched junction nucleotides: 4. This CDR3 contains 14 residues. Germline values: CDR1 MGHRA, CDR2 YSYEKL. The chain's CDR3 is CASSQPLAKDTQYF. CDR3 DNA: TGCGCCAGCAGCCAACCACTAGCGAAAGATACGCAGTATTTT.

This clonotype turned up a few times. The rearrangement links TRBV7-9 to TRBJ1-1; possible D gene TRBD1, 5 bases. With 8 bases removed from V and 0 bases from J, the gap between germline ends came to 10 bases. The length of the CDR3 is 13 residues. Germline loops: CDR1 SEHNR, CDR2 FQNEAQ (reference sequence). CDR3 loop: CASAGWVNTEAFF. For the CDR3, the DNA is TGTGCCAGCGCAGGGTGGGTGAACACTGAAGCTTTCTTT.

This clonotype came up a few times. The chain links TRBV28 to TRBJ1-1; D ambiguous. Trimming took 3 bases from V and 1 from J, leaving 12 bases between them. CDR3 size: 15 residues. Germline CDR1 and CDR2: MDHEN and SYDVKM. The CDR3 reads CASSFATLPNTEAFF. The CDR3, as DNA: TGTGCCAGCAGTTTTGCCACCCTCCCGAACACTGAAGCTTTCTTT.

This clonotype was counted a few times. The CDR3 DNA sequence: TGTGCCAGCAGCTCCCCCGTCAGGGAAAAGGCAAACACCATATATTTT. Residues: CASSSPVREKANTIYF. The chain carries TRBV7-6 and TRBJ1-3; D is perhaps TRBD1 (5 bases). Trimming removed 4 bases from V and 6 bases from J, with 19 bases in between. The CDR3 spans 16 residues. Germline V gene lookup returns CDR1 SGHVS and CDR2 FNYEAQ.

The chain uses TRBV29-1 and TRBJ2-5, with D tentatively TRBD1 or TRBD2 (5 bases each). Germline-derived CDR1 and CDR2 are SQVTM and ANQGSEA. V lost 5 bases, J lost 2 bases, and 15 bases lay in between. The CDR3 has 14 amino acids. This CDR3 reads CSVPEGQGQETQYF. CDR3 nucleotides: TGCAGCGTTCCAGAGGGGCAGGGACAAGAGACCCAGTACTTC.

This chain joins TRBV11-2 and TRBJ2-3; TRBD1 aligns across 8 bases. The CDR3 has 13 amino acids. Per the germline V gene, CDR1 is SGHAT and CDR2 is FQNNGV. The V gene end was trimmed by 5 bases and the J gene end by 5 bases; junction bases not matched to a gene: 3. The CDR3 loop is CASSPQGGDTQYF. The CDR3 nucleotides read TGTGCCAGCAGCCCACAGGGGGGAGATACGCAGTATTTT.

The rearrangement joins TRBV5-6 to TRBJ2-3; 7 nucleotides align to TRBD1. The CDR3 covers 16 residues. Germline lookup yields CDR1 SGHDT and CDR2 YYEEEE. Unmatched junction bases numbered 8, after V lost 4 bases and J lost 0 bases. The CDR3 loop is CASSQVDRYSTDTQYF. CDR3 sequence (DNA): TGTGCCAGCAGCCAAGTGGACAGGTATAGCACAGATACGCAGTATTTT. Supplemented by reference TRBV5-6 and TRBJ2-3, the full variable domain reads DAGVTQSPTHLIKTRGQQVTLRCSPKSGHDTVSWYQQALGQGPQFIFQYYEEEERQRGNFPDRFSGHQFPNYSSELNVNALLLGDSALYLCASSQVDRYSTDTQYFGPGTRLTVL.

CDR3 sequence (DNA): TGTGCCAGCTCATCTTCTCTCGAGCAGTACTTC. This gives the protein CASSSSLEQYF. The V and J genes are TRBV18 and TRBJ2-7; D unresolved. The CDR3 length is 11 residues. Germline assignment: CDR1 KGHSH and CDR2 LQKENI. Trimming removed 5 bases from V and 6 bases from J, with 8 bases in between.

The genes are TRBV7-2 and TRBJ2-3; D is unclear. The CDR3 has 15 residues. Germline CDR1 reads SGHTA; CDR2 reads FQGNSA. V gave up 7 bases and J gave up 8 bases, with 22 bases separating them. The CDR3 loop is CASTTPGRDPGTQYF. The CDR3 DNA follows: TGTGCCAGCACCACCCCGGGCCGAGACCCGGGTACGCAGTATTTT.

The chain combines TRBV6-5 with TRBJ1-2, with a tentative D call TRBD1 (5 bases). The germline V gene has CDR1 MNHEY and CDR2 SVGAGI. Trimming removed 7 bases at V and 3 bases at J, with 15 bases between. The CDR3 is made up of 14 amino acids. CDR3: CASTSGGYDYGYTF. In DNA form, the CDR3 reads TGTGCCAGCACCTCGGGGGGGTATGACTATGGCTACACCTTC.

This clonotype was observed a handful of times. The V gene is TRBV4-3, the J gene TRBJ2-7; D might be TRBD2 (6 bases). The CDR3 sequence is 13 residues long. V shed 5 bases and J shed 6 bases, with 14 bases lying between them. Germline V lookup: CDR1 LGHNA, CDR2 YSLEER. The CDR3 DNA follows: TGCGCCAGCAGCGCCCGGGAGATCTCCGAGCAGTACTTC. It translates to CASSAREISEQYF.

This sequence joins TRBV11-2 and TRBJ2-3; TRBD1 or TRBD2 may be the D gene (5 bases each). The V end was cut by 6 bases, the J end by 1 base, with 11 bases between. Looked up from germline, CDR1 is SGHAT and CDR2 is FQNNGV. The length of the CDR3 is 14 residues. As DNA, the CDR3 is TGTGCCAGCAGGCCCTTGGGGGGCACAGATACGCAGTATTTT. It translates to CASRPLGGTDTQYF.

CDR3 residues: CASSPGTSDKETQYF. In DNA, the CDR3 is TGCGCCAGCAGCCCCGGGACTAGCGATAAAGAGACCCAGTACTTC. This chain uses TRBV4-1 with TRBJ2-5; TRBD2 matches 10 bases. CDR1 and CDR2 (germline): MGHRA, YSYEKL. With V trimmed by 4 bases and J by 3 bases, 5 bases remained unmatched. This CDR3 region has 15 residues.

This clonotype turned up a few times. The V and J genes are TRBV29-1 and TRBJ2-1; D is unclear. CDR3 length equals 13 residues. Trimming pared 4 bases from V and 5 bases from J, leaving 12 bases between. From germline, CDR1 is SQVTM and CDR2 ANQGSEA. CDR3 sequence: CSVGVSAHNEQFF. Written as DNA, the CDR3 is TGCAGCGTTGGGGTATCAGCTCACAATGAGCAGTTCTTC.

The rearrangement uses TRBV9 and TRBJ2-1, with D tentatively TRBD1 (6 bases). This CDR3 is built from 14 residues. Germline CDR1 SGDLS, CDR2 YYNGEE. V was trimmed by 3 bases and J by 7 bases, leaving 14 bases between them. This CDR3 reads CASSEGDWANEQFF. As DNA, the CDR3 is TGTGCCAGCAGCGAGGGGGATTGGGCTAATGAGCAGTTCTTC.